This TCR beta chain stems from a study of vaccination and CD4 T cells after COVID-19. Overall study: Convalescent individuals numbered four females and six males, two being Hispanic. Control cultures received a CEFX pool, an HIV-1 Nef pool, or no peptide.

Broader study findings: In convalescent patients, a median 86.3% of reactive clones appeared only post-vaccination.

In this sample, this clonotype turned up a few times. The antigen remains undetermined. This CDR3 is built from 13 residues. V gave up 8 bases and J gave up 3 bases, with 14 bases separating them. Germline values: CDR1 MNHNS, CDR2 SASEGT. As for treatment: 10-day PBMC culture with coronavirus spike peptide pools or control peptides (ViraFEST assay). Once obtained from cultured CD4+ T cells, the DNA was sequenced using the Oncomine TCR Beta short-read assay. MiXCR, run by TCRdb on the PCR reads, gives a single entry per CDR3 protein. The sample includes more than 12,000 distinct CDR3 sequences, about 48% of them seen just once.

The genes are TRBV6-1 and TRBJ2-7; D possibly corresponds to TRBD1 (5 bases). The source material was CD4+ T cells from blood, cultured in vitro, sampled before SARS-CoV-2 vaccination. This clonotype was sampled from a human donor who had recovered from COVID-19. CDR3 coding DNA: TGTGCCAGCTGGCGATCGGACAACTACGAGCAGTACTTC. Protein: CASWRSDNYEQYF.